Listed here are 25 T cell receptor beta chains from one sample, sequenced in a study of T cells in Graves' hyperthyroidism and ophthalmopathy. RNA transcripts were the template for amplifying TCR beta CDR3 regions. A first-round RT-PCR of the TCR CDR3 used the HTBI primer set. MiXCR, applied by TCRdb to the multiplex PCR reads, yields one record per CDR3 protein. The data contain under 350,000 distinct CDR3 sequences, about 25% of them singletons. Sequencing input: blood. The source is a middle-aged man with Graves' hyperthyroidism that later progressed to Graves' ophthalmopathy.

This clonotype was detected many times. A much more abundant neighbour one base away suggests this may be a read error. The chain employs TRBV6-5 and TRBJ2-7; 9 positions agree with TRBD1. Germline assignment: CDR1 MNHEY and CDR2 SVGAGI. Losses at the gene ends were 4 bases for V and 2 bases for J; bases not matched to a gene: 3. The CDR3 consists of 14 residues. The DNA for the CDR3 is TGTGCCAGCAGTTCCGGGACAGGGACCTACGAGCAGTACTTC. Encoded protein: CASSSGTGTYEQYF.

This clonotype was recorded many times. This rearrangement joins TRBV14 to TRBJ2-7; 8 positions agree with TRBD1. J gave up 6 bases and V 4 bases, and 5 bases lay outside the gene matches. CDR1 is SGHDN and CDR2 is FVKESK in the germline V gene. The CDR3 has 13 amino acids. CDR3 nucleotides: TGTGCCAGCAGCCGGACAGGGTGGGGCGAGCAGTACTTC. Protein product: CASSRTGWGEQYF.

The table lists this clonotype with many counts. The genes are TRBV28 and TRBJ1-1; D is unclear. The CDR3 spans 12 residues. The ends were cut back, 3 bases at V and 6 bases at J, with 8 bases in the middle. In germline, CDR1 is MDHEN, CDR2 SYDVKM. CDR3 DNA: TGTGCCAGCAGTTTGACAACGGCTGAAGCTTTCTTT. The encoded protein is CASSLTTAEAFF.

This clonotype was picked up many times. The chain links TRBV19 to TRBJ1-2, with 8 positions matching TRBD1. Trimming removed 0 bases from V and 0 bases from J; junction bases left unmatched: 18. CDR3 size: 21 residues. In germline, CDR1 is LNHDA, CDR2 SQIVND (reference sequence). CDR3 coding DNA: TGTGCCAGTAGTATAGACTCAACGTGGGGGCGGACAGGGACTTCTAACTATGGCTACACCTTC. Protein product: CASSIDSTWGRTGTSNYGYTF. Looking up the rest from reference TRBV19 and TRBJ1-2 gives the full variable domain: DGGITQSPKYLFRKEGQNVTLSCEQNLNHDAMYWYRQDPGQGLRLIYYSQIVNDFQKGDIAEGYSVSREKKESFPLTVTSAQKNPTAFYLCASSIDSTWGRTGTSNYGYTFGSGTRLTVV.

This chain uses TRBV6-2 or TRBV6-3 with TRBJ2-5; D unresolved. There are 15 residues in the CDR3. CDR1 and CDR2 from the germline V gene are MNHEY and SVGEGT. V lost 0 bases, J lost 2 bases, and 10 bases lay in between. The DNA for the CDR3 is TGTGCCAGCAGTTACTCGATCGGGCAGCAAGAGACCCAGTACTTC. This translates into CASSYSIGQQETQYF.

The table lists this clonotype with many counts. As DNA, the CDR3 is TGCGCCAGCAGCCCGCAAACGACAGCGAACACTGAAGCTTTCTTT. This codes for CASSPQTTANTEAFF. This chain uses TRBV5-1 with TRBJ1-1; a weak D match, TRBD1 (5 bases). The V gene's germline CDR1 is SGHRS and CDR2 YFSETQ. The V end was cut by 4 bases, the J end by 1 base, with 14 bases between. The CDR3 runs 15 residues.

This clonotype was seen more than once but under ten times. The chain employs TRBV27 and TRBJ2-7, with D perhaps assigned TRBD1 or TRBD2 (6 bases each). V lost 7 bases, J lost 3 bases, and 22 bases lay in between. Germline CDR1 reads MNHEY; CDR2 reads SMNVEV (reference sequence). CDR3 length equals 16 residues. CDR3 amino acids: CASNFPSGGGIYEQYF. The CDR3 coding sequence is TGTGCCAGCAATTTTCCCTCAGGAGGGGGAATCTACGAGCAGTACTTC.

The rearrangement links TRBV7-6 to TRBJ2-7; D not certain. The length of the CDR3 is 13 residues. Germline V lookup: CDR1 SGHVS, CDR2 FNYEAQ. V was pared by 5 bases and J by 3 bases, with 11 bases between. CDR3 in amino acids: CASSPLDGYEQYF. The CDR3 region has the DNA TGTGCCAGCAGCCCTCTGGACGGCTACGAGCAGTACTTC.

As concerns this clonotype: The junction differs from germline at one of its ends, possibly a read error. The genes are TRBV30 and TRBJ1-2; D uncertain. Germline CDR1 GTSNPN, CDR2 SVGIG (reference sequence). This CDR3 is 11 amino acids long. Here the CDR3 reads CAWSVRVHSDF. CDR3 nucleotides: TGTGCCTGGAGTGTACGGGTCCATAGCGACTTC. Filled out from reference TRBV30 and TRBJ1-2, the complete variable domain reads SQTIHQWPATLVQPVGSPLSLECTVEGTSNPNLYWYRQAAGRGLQLLFYSVGIGQISSEVPQNLSASRPQDRQFILSSKKLLLSDSGFYLCAWSVRVHSDFGSGTRLTVV.

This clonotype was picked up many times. Written as DNA, the CDR3 is TGTGCCAGCAGTTACTTGTCAGCAGGAAAGCAGTACTTC. Its translation is CASSYLSAGKQYF. The V gene is TRBV6-2 or TRBV6-3, the J gene TRBJ2-7; D is unclear. Trimming removed 1 base from V and 8 bases from J, with 12 bases in between. The CDR3 has 13 amino acids. Per germline, CDR1 MNHEY and CDR2 SVGEGT.

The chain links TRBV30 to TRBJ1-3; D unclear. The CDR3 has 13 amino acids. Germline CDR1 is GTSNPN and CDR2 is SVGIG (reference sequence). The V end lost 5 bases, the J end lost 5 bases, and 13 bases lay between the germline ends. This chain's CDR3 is CAWGTYGRNTIYF. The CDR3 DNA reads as TGTGCCTGGGGCACCTATGGGCGAAACACCATATATTTT.

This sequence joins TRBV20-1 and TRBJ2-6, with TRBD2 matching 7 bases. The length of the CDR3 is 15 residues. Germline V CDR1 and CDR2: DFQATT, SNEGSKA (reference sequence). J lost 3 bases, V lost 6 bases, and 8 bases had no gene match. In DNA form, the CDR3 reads TGCAGTGCGCCATACGCGGGAGATGGGGCCAACGTCCTGACTTTC. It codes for CSAPYAGDGANVLTF.

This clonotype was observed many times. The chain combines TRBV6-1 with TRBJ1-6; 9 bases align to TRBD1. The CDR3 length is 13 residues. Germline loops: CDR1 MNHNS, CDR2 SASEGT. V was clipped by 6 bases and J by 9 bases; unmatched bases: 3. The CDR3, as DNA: TGTGCCAGCAGCGGGACAGGGACTTCACCCCTCCACTTT. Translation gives CASSGTGTSPLHF.

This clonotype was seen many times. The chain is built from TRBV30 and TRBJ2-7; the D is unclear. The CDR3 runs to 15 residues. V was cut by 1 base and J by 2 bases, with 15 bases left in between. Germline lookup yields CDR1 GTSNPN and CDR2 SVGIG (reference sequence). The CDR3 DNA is TGTGCCTGGAGTGATTCGGCAGGCCCGACCTACGAGCAGTACTTC. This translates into CAWSDSAGPTYEQYF.

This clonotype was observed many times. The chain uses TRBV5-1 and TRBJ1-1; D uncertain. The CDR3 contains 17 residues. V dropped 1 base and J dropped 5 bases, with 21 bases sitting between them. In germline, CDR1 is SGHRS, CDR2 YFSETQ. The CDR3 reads CASSLKVVGSSKTEAFF. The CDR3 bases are TGCGCCAGCAGCTTGAAAGTAGTTGGAAGCTCGAAGACTGAAGCTTTCTTT.

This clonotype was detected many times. The CDR3 region has the DNA TGTGCCAGCAGCTCAACGGGCAATCAGCCCCAGCATTTT. This codes for CASSSTGNQPQHF. The V and J genes are TRBV28 and TRBJ1-5; no definite D call. Germline loops: CDR1 MDHEN, CDR2 SYDVKM. CDR3 size: 13 residues. The V end lost 6 bases, the J end lost 2 bases, and 8 bases lay between the germline ends.

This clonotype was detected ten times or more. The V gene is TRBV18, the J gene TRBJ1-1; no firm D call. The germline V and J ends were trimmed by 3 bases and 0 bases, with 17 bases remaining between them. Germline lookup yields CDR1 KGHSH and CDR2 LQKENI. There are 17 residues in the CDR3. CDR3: CASSPGTDGPMNTEAFF. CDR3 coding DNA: TGTGCCAGCTCACCGGGAACCGACGGACCCATGAACACTGAAGCTTTCTTT.

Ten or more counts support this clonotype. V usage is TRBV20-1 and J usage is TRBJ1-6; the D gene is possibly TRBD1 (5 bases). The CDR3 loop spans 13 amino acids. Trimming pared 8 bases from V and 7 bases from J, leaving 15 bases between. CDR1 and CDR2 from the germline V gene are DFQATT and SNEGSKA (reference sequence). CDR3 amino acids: CSPGMEQNSPLHF. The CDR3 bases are TGCAGTCCAGGGATGGAACAGAATTCACCCCTCCACTTT.

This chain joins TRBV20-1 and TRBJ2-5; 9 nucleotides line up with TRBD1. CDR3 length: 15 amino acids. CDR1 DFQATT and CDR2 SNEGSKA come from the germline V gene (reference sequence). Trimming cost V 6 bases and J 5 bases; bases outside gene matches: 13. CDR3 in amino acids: CSAITRDRARETQYF. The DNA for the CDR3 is TGCAGTGCAATTACCCGGGACAGGGCTCGGGAGACCCAGTACTTC.

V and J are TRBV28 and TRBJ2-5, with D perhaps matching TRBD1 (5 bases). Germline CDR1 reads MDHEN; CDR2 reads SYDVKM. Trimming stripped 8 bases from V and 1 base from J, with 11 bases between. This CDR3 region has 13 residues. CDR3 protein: CASFMQGQETQYF. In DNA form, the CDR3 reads TGTGCCAGCTTTATGCAGGGCCAAGAGACCCAGTACTTC.

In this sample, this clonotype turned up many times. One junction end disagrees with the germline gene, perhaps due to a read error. The CDR3 region has the DNA TGTGCCAGCAGGGAAGCCACAGGGGGCTATCAGCCCCAGCATTTT. This sequence encodes CASREATGGYQPQHF. The chain recombines TRBV6-1 with TRBJ1-5; 9 nucleotides match TRBD1. This CDR3 has 15 amino acids. CDR1 is MNHNS, CDR2 SASEGT, per germline.

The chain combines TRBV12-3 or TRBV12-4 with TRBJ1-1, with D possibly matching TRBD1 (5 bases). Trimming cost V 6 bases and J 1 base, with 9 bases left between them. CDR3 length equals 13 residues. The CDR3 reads CASRYQGNTEAFF. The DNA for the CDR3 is TGTGCCAGCAGATATCAGGGGAACACTGAAGCTTTCTTT.

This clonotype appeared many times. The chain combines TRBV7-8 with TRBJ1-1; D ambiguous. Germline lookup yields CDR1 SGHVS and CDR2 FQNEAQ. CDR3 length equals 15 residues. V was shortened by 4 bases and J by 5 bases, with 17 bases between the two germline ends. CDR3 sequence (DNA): TGTGCCAGCAGCTCCATAGCGGGGTTTGGAACTGAAGCTTTCTTT. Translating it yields CASSSIAGFGTEAFF.

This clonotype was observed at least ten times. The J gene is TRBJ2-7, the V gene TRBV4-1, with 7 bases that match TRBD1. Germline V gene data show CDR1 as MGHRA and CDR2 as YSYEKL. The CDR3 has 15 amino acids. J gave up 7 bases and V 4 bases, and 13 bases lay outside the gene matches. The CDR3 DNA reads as TGCGCCAGCAGCCGCGAGGGATCCAGGGGGAGAGAGCAGTACTTC. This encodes CASSREGSRGREQYF.

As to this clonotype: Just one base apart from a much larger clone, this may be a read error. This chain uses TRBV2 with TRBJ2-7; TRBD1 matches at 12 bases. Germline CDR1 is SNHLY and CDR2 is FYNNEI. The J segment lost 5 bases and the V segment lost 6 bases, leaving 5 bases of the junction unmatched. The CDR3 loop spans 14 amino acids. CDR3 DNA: TGTGCCAGCAGCACCGGGACAGGGGGCCACGAGCAGTACTTC. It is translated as CASSTGTGGHEQYF.